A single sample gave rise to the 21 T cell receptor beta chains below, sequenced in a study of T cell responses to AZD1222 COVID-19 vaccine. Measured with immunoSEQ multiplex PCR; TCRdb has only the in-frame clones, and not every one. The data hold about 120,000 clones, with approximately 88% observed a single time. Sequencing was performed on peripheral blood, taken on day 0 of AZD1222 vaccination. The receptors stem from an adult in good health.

CDR3: CASSLSGGYTDTQYF. The CDR3 region has the DNA TGTGCCAGCAGCCTAAGCGGGGGGTACACAGATACGCAGTATTTT. This rearrangement joins TRBV9 to TRBJ2-3; 9 nucleotides agree with TRBD2. In germline, CDR1 is SGDLS, CDR2 YYNGEE. CDR3 length: 15 amino acids. V shed 4 bases and J 2 bases; nucleotides not matched to a gene: 5.

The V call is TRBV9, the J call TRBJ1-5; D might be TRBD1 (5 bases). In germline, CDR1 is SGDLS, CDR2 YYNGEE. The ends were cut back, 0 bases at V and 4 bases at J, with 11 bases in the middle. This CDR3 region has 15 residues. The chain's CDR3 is CASSVGGLGNQPQHF. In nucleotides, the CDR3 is TGTGCCAGCAGCGTAGGGGGCTTGGGGAATCAGCCCCAGCATTTT. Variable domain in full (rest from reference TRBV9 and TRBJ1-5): DSGVTQTPKHLITATGQRVTLRCSPRSGDLSVYWYQQSLDQGLQFLIQYYNGEERAKGNILERFSAQQFPDLHSELNLSSLELGDSALYFCASSVGGLGNQPQHFGDGTRLSIL.

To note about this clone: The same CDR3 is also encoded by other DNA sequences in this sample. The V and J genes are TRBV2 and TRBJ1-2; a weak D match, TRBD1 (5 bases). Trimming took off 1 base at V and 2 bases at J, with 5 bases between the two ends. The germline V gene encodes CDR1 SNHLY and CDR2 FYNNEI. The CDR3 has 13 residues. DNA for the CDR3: TGTGCCAGCAGTGAAGACAGGAACTATGGCTACACCTTC. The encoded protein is CASSEDRNYGYTF.

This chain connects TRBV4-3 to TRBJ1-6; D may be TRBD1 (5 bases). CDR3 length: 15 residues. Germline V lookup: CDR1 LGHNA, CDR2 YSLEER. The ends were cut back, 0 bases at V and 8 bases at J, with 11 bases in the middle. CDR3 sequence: CASSQEPGGDSPLHF. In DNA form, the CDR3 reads TGCGCCAGCAGCCAAGAACCTGGGGGGGATTCACCCCTCCACTTT.

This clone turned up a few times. CDR3 DNA: TGTGCCAGCAGCAAAGACAGGATCTACGGCTACACCTTC. It encodes CASSKDRIYGYTF. The V gene is TRBV6-6, the J gene TRBJ1-2; a weak D match, TRBD1 (6 bases). CDR3 size: 13 residues. Looked up from germline, CDR1 is MNHNY and CDR2 is SVGAGI (reference sequence). V lost 6 bases and J lost 8, with 16 bases in between.

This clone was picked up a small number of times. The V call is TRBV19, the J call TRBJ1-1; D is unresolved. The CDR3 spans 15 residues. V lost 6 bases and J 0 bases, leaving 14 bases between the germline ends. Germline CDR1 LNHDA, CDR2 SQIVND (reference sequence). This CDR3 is CASRMTPVMNTEAFF. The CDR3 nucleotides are TGTGCCAGTAGAATGACCCCCGTCATGAACACTGAAGCTTTCTTT.

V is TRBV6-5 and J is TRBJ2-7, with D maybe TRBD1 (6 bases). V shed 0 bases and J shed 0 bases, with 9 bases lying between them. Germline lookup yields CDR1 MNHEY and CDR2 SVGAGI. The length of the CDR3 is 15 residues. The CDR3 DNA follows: TGTGCCAGCAGTTACTCGGAGACAGGCTCCTACGAGCAGTACTTC. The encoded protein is CASSYSETGSYEQYF.

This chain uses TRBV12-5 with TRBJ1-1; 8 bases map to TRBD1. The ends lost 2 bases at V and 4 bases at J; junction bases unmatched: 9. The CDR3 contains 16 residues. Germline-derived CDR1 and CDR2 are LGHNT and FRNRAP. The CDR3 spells CASGLTHTGGVTEAFF. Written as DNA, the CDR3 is TGTGCTAGTGGTTTGACCCACACAGGGGGAGTCACTGAAGCTTTCTTT.

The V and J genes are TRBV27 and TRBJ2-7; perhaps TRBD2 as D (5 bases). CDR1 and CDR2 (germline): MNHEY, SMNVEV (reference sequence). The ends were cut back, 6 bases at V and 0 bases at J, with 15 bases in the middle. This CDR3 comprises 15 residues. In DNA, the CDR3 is TGTGCCAGCAGCGTAACCGGGGTGAGCTCCTACGAGCAGTACTTC. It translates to CASSVTGVSSYEQYF.

The CDR3 region is CASSQGAGDGYTF. The CDR3 DNA sequence: TGTGCCAGCTCACAGGGGGCTGGAGATGGCTACACCTTC. The V call is TRBV18, the J call TRBJ1-2, with 7 bases lining up with TRBD1. V trimming: 4 bases; J trimming: 6 bases; junction bases outside the gene matches: 5. CDR1 is KGHSH and CDR2 is LQKENI in the germline V gene. The CDR3 totals 13 residues.

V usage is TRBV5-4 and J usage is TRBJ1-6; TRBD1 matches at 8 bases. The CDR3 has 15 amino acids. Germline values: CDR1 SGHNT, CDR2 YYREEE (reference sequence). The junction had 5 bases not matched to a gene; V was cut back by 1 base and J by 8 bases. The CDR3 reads CASSLRQGADSPLHF. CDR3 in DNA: TGTGCCAGCAGCTTGCGGCAGGGGGCCGATTCACCCCTCCACTTT. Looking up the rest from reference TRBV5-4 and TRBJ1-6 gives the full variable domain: ETGVTQSPTHLIKTRGQQVTLRCSSQSGHNTVSWYQQALGQGPQFIFQYYREEENGRGNFPPRFSGLQFPNYSSELNVNALELDDSALYLCASSLRQGADSPLHFGNGTRLTVT.

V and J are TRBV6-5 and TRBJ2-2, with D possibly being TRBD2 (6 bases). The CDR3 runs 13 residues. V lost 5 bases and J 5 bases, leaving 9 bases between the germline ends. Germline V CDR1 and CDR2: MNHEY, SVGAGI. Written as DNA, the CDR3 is TGTGCCAGCAGTCTTCGGGGGACCGGGGAGCTGTTTTTT. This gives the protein CASSLRGTGELFF.

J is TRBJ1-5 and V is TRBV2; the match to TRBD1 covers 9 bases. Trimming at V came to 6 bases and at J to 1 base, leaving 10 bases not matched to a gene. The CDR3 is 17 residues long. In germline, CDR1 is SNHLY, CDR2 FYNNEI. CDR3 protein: CASRGQGMWGSNQPQHF. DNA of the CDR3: TGTGCCAGCAGGGGACAGGGTATGTGGGGCAGCAATCAGCCCCAGCATTTT. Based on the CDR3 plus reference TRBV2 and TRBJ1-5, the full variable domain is EPEVTQTPSHQVTQMGQEVILRCVPISNHLYFYWYRQILGQKVEFLVSFYNNEISEKSEIFDDQFSVERPDGSNFTLKIRSTKLEDSAMYFCASRGQGMWGSNQPQHFGDGTRLSIL.

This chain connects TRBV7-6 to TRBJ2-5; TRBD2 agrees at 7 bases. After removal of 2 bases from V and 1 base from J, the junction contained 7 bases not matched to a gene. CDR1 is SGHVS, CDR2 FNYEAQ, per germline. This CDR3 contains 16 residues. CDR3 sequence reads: CASSLIGTTAQETQYF. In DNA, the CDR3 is TGTGCCAGCAGCTTAATAGGGACTACAGCCCAAGAGACCCAGTACTTC.

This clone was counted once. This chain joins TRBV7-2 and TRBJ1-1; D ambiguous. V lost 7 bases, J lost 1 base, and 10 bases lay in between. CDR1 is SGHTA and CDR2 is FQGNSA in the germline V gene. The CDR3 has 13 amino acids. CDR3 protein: CASTLRTNTEAFF. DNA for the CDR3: TGTGCCAGCACCCTAAGAACGAACACTGAAGCTTTCTTT.

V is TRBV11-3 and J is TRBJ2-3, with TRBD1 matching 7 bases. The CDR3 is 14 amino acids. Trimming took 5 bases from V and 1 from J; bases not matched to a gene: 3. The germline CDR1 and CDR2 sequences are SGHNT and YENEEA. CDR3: CASSPGTGTDTQYF. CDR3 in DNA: TGTGCCAGCAGCCCGGGGACAGGCACAGATACGCAGTATTTT.

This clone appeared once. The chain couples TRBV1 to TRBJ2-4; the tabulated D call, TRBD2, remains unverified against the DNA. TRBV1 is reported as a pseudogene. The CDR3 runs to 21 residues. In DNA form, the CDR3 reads TGCACCAGCAGCCGTAATTCCGGTGGGACTAGCGGGGGTGGAGCCAAAAACATTCAGTACTTC. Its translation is CTSSRNSGGTSGGGAKNIQYF.

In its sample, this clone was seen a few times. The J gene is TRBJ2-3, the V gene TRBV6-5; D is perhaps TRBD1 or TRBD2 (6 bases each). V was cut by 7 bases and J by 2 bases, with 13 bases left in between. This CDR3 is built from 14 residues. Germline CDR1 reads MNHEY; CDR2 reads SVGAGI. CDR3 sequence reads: CASTPGAHTDTQYF. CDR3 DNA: TGTGCCAGCACTCCGGGGGCACACACAGATACGCAGTATTTT.

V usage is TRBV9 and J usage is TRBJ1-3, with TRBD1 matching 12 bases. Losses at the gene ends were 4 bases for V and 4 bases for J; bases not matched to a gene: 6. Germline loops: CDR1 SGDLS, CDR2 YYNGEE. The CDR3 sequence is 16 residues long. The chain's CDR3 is CASSFSGTGGGNTIYF. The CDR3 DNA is TGTGCCAGCAGCTTTTCTGGGACAGGGGGCGGAAACACCATATATTTT.

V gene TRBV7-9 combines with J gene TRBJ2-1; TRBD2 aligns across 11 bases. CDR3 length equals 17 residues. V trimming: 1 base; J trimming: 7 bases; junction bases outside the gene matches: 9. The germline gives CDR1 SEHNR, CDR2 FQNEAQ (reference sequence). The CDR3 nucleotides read TGTGCCAGCAGCTTAGGGGCGGCCGGGACTAGCGGAAATGAGCAGTTCTTC. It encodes CASSLGAAGTSGNEQFF.

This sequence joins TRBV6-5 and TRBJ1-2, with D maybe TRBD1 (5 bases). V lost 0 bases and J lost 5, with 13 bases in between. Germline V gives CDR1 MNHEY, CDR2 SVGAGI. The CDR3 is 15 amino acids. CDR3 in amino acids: CASSYSPRGAYGYTF. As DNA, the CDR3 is TGTGCCAGCAGTTACTCCCCCCGGGGCGCGTATGGCTACACCTTC.